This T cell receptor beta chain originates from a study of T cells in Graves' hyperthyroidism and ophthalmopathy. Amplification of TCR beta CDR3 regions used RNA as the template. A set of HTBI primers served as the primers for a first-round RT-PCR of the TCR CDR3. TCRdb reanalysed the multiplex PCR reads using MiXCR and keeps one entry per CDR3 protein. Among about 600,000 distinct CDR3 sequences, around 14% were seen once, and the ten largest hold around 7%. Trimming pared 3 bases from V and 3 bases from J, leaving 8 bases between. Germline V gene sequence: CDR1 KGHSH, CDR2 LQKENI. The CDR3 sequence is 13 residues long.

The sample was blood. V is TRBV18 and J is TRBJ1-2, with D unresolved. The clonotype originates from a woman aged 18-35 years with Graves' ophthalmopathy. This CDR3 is CASSPAEDYGYTF. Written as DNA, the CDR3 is TGTGCCAGCTCACCCGCAGAAGACTATGGCTACACCTTC.